This T cell receptor beta chain was profiled in a study of T-cell reconstitution after alpha-beta-depleted transplantation in children (dated by TCRdb to the mid-2010s). Some background on the complete study: The study quantitatively tracked T-cell immune reconstitution after TCRalphabeta/CD19-depleted allogeneic hematopoietic cell transplantation in children using TCR repertoire profiling.

What the treatment or condition label conveys for this sample: allogeneic hematopoietic cell transplantation with graft depleted of TCRalphabeta T cells and CD19 B cells. The transplant recipients were children given TCRalphabeta/CD19-depleted allogeneic hematopoietic cell grafts. The germline ends are 8 bases apart after V is trimmed by 1 base and J by 12 bases. In the germline V gene, CDR1 corresponds to SGHRS and CDR2 to YFSETQ. Spanning cysteine to phenylalanine, the CDR3 consists of 11 amino acids. The entry retains the CDR3 DNA only, 33 bases that are in frame from base 1. Results and caveats for the whole study, not just this receptor: The high TCRbeta diversity at day 60 in some patients was ascribed to recipient T cells and intrathymic progenitors that had survived conditioning. Over subsequent months, a decline in hyperexpanded clone frequencies was noted, and after one year, T-cell counts and TCRbeta diversity were mostly ascribed to newly produced T cells. The apparently early alphabetaT-cell count recovery about two months after transplant was reportedly dependent on only several hundred rapidly expanded clones derived from non-depleted graft cells.

The method was PCR. Data came from an Illumina HiSeq 2500. Molecular barcoding was employed in the preparation of TCR libraries, with unique molecular identifiers being used to normalize TCRbeta repertoire quantification. TCRdb trimmed public reads at Q25 via fastp, called clones via MiXCR and kept in-frame beta chains. Under each unique CDR3 protein, matching rows form one entry showing the most common genes and DNA. In this sample the table shows roughly 70,000 distinct CDR3 sequences, 4.9% of which occur a single time. 15% to 20% of the sample rests with the top ten. With respect to this clonotype: There is no known antigen for this receptor. No much larger clone is present one base from it, and per-base qualities are unavailable.

The chain couples TRBV5-1 to TRBJ2-1, with the D gene uncertain. Here the sequenced sample was PBMCs, mostly from graft donor cells, taken 180 days after TCRalphabeta/CD19-depleted stem cell transplant. The receptor comes from a boy under two years old who had a stem cell transplant for acute myeloid leukemia, so the T cells may come from the graft donor. The DNA sequence is given as TGCGCCAGCAGCTTGATTGGTCCGCAGTTCTTC. It is translated as CASSLIGPQFF.